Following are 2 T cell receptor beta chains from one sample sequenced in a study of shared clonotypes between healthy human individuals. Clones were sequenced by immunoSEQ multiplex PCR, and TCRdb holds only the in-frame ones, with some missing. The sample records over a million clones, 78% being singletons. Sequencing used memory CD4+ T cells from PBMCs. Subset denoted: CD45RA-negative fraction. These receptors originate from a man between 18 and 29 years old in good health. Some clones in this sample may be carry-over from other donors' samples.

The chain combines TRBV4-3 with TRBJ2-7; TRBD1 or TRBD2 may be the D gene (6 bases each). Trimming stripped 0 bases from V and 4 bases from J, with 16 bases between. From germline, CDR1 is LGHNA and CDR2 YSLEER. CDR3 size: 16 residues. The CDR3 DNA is TGCGCCAGCAGCCAAGATCGAGGTCGGGGGCGGTACGAGCAGTACTTC. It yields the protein CASSQDRGRGRYEQYF.

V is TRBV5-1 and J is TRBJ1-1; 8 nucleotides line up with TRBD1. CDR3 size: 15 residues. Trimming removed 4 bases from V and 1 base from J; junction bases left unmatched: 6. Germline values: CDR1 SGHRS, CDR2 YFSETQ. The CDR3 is CASSVPGTGNTEAFF. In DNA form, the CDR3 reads TGCGCCAGCAGCGTGCCCGGGACAGGGAACACTGAAGCTTTCTTT. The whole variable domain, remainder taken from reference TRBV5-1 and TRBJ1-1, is KAGVTQTPRYLIKTRGQQVTLSCSPISGHRSVSWYQQTPGQGLQFLFEYFSETQRNKGNFPGRFSGRQFSNSRSEMNVSTLELGDSALYLCASSVPGTGNTEAFFGQGTRLTVV.